The entry below gives a single T cell receptor (beta chain) sequence along with its context. This sample was taken from a study of blood T cell repertoires in COVID-19. The method was immunoSEQ multiplex PCR; TCRdb's version includes in-frame clones alone and lacks a portion of them. Of about 160,000 clones listed, roughly 84% are singletons. With V trimmed by 4 bases and J by 3 bases, 5 bases remained unmatched. This CDR3 region has 15 residues. Per germline, CDR1 SGHRS and CDR2 YFSETQ. The clonotype originates from a woman in her fifties or sixties with COVID-19, enrolled during active disease. The sequencing sample was made of peripheral blood. This chain links TRBV5-1 with TRBJ2-5; 11 bases line up with TRBD2. Here the CDR3 reads CASSPPLAGEETQYF. CDR3 sequence (DNA): TGCGCCAGCAGCCCGCCACTAGCGGGGGAAGAGACCCAGTACTTC.